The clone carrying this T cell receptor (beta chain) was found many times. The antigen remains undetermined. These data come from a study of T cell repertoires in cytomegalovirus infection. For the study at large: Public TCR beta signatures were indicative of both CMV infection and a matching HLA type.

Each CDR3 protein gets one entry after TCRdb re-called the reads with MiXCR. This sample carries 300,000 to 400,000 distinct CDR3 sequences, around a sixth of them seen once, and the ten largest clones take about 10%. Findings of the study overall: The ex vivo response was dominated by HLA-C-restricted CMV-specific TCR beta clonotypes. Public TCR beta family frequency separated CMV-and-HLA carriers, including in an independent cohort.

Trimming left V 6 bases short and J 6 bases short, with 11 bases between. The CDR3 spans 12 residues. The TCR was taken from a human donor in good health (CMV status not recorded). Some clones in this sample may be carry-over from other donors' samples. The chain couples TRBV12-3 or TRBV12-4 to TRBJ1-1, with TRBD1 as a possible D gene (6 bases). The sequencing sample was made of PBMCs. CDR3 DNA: TGTGCCAGCAGCCGACGGACAGCTGAAGCTTTCTTT. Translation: CASSRRTAEAFF.